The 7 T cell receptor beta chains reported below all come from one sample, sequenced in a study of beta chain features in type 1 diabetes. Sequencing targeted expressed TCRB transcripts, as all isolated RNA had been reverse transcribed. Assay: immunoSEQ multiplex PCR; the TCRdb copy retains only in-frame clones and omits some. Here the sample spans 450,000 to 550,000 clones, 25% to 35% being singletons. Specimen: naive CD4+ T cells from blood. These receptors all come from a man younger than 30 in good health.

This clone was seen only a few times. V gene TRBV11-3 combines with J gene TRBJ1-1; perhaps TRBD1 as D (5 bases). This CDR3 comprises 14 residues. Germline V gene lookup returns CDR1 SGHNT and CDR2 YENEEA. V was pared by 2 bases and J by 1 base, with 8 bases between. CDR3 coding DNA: TGTGCCAGCAGCTTAAGACAGACGAACACTGAAGCTTTCTTT. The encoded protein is CASSLRQTNTEAFF.

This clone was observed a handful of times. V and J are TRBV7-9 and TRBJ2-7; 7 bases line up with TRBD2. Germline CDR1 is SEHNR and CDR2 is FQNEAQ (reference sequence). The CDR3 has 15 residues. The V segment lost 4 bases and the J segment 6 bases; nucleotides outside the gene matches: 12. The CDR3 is CASSSRGGSGAEQYF. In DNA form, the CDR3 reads TGTGCCAGCAGCTCCCGAGGAGGGAGCGGGGCCGAGCAGTACTTC.

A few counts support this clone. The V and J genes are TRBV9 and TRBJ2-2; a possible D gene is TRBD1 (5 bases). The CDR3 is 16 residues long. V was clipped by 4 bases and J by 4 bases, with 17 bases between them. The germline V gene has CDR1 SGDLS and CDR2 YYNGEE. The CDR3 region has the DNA TGTGCCAGCAGCCCCAGGGATAGGCTTCCCACCGGGGAGCTGTTTTTT. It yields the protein CASSPRDRLPTGELFF.

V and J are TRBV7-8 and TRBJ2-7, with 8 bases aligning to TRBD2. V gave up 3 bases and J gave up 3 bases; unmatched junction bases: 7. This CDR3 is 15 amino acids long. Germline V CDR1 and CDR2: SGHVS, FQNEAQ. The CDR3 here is CASSFGGRPLYEQYF. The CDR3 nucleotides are TGTGCCAGCAGCTTTGGCGGGAGGCCTCTCTACGAGCAGTACTTC.

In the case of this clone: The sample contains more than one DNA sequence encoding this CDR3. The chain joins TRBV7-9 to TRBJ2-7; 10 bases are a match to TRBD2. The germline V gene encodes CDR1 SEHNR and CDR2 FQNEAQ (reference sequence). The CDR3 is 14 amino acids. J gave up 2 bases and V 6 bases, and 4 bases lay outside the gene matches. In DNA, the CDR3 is TGTGCCAGCAGTCAAGCGGGAGGGACCTACGAGCAGTACTTC. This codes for CASSQAGGTYEQYF. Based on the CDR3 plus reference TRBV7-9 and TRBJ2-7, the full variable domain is DTGVSQNPRHKITKRGQNVTFRCDPISEHNRLYWYRQTLGQGPEFLTYFQNEAQLEKSRLLSDRFSAERPKGSFSTLEIQRTEQGDSAMYLCASSQAGGTYEQYFGPGTRLTVT.

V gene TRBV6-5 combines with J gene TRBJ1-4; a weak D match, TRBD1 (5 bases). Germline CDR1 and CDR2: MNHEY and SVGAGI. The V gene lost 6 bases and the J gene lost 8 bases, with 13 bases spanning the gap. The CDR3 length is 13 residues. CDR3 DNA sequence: TGTGCCAGCAGCAGGACATATGAGGAAAAACTGTTTTTT. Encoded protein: CASSRTYEEKLFF.

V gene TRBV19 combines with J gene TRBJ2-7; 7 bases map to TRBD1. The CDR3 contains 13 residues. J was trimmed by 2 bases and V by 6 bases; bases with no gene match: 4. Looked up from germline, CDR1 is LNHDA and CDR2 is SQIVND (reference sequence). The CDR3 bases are TGTGCCAGTAGCCGACAGGGAACCTACGAGCAGTACTTC. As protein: CASSRQGTYEQYF.